This TCR beta chain was captured in a study of shared clonotypes between healthy human individuals (dated by TCRdb to the early 2020s). For context, the study as a whole: A couple of women and a few men aged 18 to 49 years were included in the cohort. For each donor, CD4 naive and CD4 memory were each run on three plates, CD8 naive on two plates, and CD8 memory on one plate. To estimate repertoire size and how much clonotypes are shared between individuals, the study performed deep sequencing of blood TCR repertoires from 4 to 6 healthy adults. Different laboratories and diverse techniques were used to prepare libraries and sequence TCR repertoires, to increase sequencing depth and limit assay-specific biases. Leukapheresis yielded between about 0.85 and 10 billion PBMCs per donor.

The paper's findings and limits, for the study overall: Naive subsets generally had larger estimated clonotype richness than memory subsets. Sharing across several donors was observed for approximately 4.6% of naive CD4, 3.5% of naive CD8, about 2.5% of memory CD4, and less than 0.45% of memory CD8 clonotypes. Even with the large sequencing depth, rarefaction of the sorted-subset datasets indicated that sequencing was incomplete. The small number of donors limited the genetic and exposure-history diversity represented. Higher generation probabilities were observed for clonotypes shared by all four sorted-subset donors than for non-shared clonotypes. Based on pairwise subsampling, the degree of clonotype sharing among donors was expected to be affected by sequencing depth. Sampling was restricted to blood, and TCR repertoires in tissues likely differ from the TCR repertoires found in blood.

For the CD8 naive samples, CD45RO-negative cells were positively selected for CCR7, yielding a CD45RA+CCR7+ population from which TemRA cells were excluded. Healthy HIV-negative adults with no recently reported acute infections or vaccinations were included as donors. Every donor was a Caucasian adult residing in Nashville, Tennessee, USA. Blood was obtained by leukapheresis, after which PBMCs were separated by Ficoll-Histopaque density gradient centrifugation and cryopreserved in liquid nitrogen vapor phase. Analytical flow cytometry was used to check the purity and quantity of each magnetically sorted T cell population. From each sorted fraction, genomic DNA was isolated and quantified by UV absorbance on a Nanodrop 2000c. The germline ends are 10 bases apart after V is trimmed by 1 base and J by 4 bases. Inclusive of the bounding cysteine and phenylalanine, the CDR3 is 13 residues long. Solely the CDR3 DNA is kept, with 39 bases framed from the first base. Based on the germline V gene, the CDR1 and CDR2 sequences are SQVTM and ANQGSEA.

Using the deep immunoSEQ assay, TCR CDR3 regions were amplified from genomic DNA by multiplex PCR. For each cell subset, the extracted genomic DNA was distributed evenly across all wells of several immunoSEQ 96-well plates, and each plate served as one replicate. Each replicate PCR for sorted subsets received about 0.2 ug genomic DNA, equal to about 30,000 T cell genomes. The purified libraries were quantified using a Qubit 3.0 fluorometer, sized with a Bioanalyzer 2100, and then quantified again using the KAPA Library Quantification kit. Every immunoSEQ 96-well plate was sequenced on a dedicated single-read 150-cycle Illumina NextSeq 550 flow cell. The published analysis was carried out like this. Because only junctional sequences without quality scores were contained in the immunoSEQ output, filtering matching that applied to full-length reads could not be performed. Sequences were annotated with PyIR, a Python wrapper for IgBLAST v1.9, and V/J genes and CDR3 were assigned using IMGT germline references. Reads were removed for weak V/J assignments (E-value above 1e-6), missing CDR3, stop codons, out-of-frame junctions, or ambiguous translated residues. V3J clonotypes were defined by identical inferred V gene, J gene, and CDR3 amino acid sequence. The percentage overlap between two repertoires was calculated by dividing the number of shared unique clonotypes by the size of the smaller repertoire. RTK rarefaction, the Chao1 estimator, and Recon v2.1 estimates of unobserved clonotypes were used to assess repertoire richness. Generation probabilities for all TCRbeta clonotypes obtained by the gDNA method from several donors were computed using OLGA. TCRdb took this table from immuneACCESS and kept in-frame rearrangements with V and J called. Such tables lack part of the clones; where checked against another copy, unresolved V genes explain under half of the gap, and the rest is unexplained. That table furnishes V, J and clone size, whereas the DNA furnished D and trimming. This sample gives around 2,000,000 clones in total; 90% to 95% of them show up just once. The ten largest clones take up approximately 1.7% of the sample.

In regard to this clone: Its antigen is still unknown. Base qualities were left out, and no much larger clone turns up one base away.

Source material: naive CD8+ T cells from PBMCs. The meaning of the sample's cell subset or site label: CD45RA+CCR7+. Here the chain combines TRBV29-1 and TRBJ1-2, with no confident D gene call. This clonotype originated in a young man in good health. Some clones in this sample may be carry-over from other donors' samples. The bases read TGCAGCGTTGAAGGGGAGTTTACCTATGGCTACACCTTC. Translated, this gives CSVEGEFTYGYTF.